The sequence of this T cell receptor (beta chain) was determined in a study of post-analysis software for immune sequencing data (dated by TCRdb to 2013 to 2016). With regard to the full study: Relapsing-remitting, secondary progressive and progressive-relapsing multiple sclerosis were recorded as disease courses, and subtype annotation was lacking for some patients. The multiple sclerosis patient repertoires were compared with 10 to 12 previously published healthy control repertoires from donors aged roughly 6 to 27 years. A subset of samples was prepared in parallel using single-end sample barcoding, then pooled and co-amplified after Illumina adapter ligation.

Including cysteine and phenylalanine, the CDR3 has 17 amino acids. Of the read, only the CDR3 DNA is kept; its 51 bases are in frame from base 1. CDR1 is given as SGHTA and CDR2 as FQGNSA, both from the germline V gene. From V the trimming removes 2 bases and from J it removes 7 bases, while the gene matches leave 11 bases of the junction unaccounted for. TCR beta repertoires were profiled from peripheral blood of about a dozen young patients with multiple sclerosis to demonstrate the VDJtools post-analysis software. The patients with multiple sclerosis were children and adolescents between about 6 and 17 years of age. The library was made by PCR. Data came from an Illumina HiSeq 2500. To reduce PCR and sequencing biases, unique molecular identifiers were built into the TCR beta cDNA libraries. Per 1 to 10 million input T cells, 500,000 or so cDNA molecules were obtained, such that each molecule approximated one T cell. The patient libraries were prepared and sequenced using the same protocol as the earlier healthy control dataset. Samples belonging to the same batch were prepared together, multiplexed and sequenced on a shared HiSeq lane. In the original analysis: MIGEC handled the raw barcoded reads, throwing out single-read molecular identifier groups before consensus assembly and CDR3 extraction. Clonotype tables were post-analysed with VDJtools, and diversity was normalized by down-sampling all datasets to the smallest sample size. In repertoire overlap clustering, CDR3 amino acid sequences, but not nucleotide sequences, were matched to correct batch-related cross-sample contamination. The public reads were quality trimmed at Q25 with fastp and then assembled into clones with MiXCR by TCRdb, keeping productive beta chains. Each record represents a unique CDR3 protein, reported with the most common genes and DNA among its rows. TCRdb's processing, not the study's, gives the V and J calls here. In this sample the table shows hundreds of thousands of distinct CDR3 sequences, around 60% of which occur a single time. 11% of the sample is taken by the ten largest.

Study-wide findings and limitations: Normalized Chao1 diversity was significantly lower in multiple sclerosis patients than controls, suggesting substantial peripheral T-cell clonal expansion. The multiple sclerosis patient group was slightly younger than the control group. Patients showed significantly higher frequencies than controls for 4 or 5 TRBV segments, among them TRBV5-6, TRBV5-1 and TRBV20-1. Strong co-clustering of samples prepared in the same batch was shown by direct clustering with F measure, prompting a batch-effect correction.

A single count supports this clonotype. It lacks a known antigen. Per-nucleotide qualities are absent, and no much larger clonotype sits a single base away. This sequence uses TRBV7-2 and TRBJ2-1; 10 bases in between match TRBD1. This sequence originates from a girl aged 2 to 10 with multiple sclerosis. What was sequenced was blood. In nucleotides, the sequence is TGTGCCAGCAGCTTAAGACAGGGGGCTGTAGGTGGGAATGAGCAGTTCTTC. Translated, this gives CASSLRQGAVGGNEQFF.